The 23 T cell receptor beta chains reported below all come from one sample, sequenced in a study of human T cells and chemical hapten exposure. The time point here: pre-sensitization, week 0. Treatment indicated: therapeutic diphenylcyclopropenone sensitization with weekly scalp DPC. TCRdb processed the RACE reads anew with MiXCR; each CDR3 protein has one entry. The sample contains fewer than 300,000 distinct CDR3 sequences, about 9% of which appear only once. The sample here was whole blood, taken in connection with sensitization to the hapten diphenylcyclopropenone (DPC). All receptors come from a woman in her forties with alopecia areata. Some clones in this sample may be carry-over from other donors' samples.

The chain employs TRBV3-1 and TRBJ1-2; D gene uncertain. The CDR3 consists of 14 residues. Germline V gene data show CDR1 as LGHDT and CDR2 as YNNKEL (reference sequence). The V end was cut by 3 bases, the J end by 4 bases, with 12 bases between. This CDR3 is CASSHLRSLYGYTF. The CDR3 DNA reads TGTGCCAGCAGCCACCTACGGAGTCTCTATGGCTACACCTTC. Based on the CDR3 plus reference TRBV3-1 and TRBJ1-2, the full variable domain is DTAVSQTPKYLVTQMGNDKSIKCEQNLGHDTMYWYKQDSKKFLKIMFSYNNKELIINETVPNRFSPKSPDKAHLNLHINSLELGDSAVYFCASSHLRSLYGYTFGSGTRLTVV.

The chain joins TRBV18 to TRBJ2-7; the match to TRBD2 covers 11 bases. The J segment lost 3 bases and the V segment lost 2 bases, leaving 9 bases of the junction unmatched. This CDR3 has 17 amino acids. Per the germline V gene, CDR1 is KGHSH and CDR2 is LQKENI. This chain's CDR3 is CASSPSFGTSGLYEQYF. Written as DNA, the CDR3 is TGTGCCAGCTCACCATCATTCGGGACTAGCGGCCTCTACGAGCAGTACTTC.

The chain joins TRBV20-1 to TRBJ2-3, with 13 bases that match TRBD2. Germline CDR1 is DFQATT and CDR2 is SNEGSKA (reference sequence). Trimming removed 5 bases from V and 7 bases from J; junction bases left unmatched: 12. The CDR3 extends over 16 amino acids. In DNA, the CDR3 is TGCAGTGCTCCCTCCTGGACTAGCGGGAGTAGTAATACGCAGTATTTT. This gives the protein CSAPSWTSGSSNTQYF.

The rearrangement joins TRBV7-8 to TRBJ2-5; 8 bases match TRBD2. The J segment lost 6 bases and the V segment lost 1 base, leaving 10 bases of the junction unmatched. Germline assignment: CDR1 SGHVS and CDR2 FQNEAQ. The CDR3 totals 16 residues. The CDR3 DNA reads as TGTGCCAGCAGCTTAGGGGGGCGCGGGAGGCCACAGACCCAGTACTTC. Protein product: CASSLGGRGRPQTQYF.

V is TRBV21-1 and J is TRBJ2-7; the table's D call, TRBD2, has no DNA check behind it. TRBV21-1 is a pseudogene. The CDR3 length is 18 residues. For the CDR3, the DNA is TGTGCCAGCAGACGGGGACTAGCGTCAACGCCCGGGTCCTACGAGCAGTACTTC. It codes for CASRRGLASTPGSYEQYF.

This clonotype was counted a few times. The V and J genes are TRBV7-9 and TRBJ2-7; D gene uncertain. Per the germline V gene, CDR1 is SEHNR and CDR2 is FQNEAQ (reference sequence). The CDR3 consists of 15 residues. Trimming removed 1 base from V and 2 bases from J, with 12 bases in between. CDR3: CASSLEAELAYEQYF. CDR3 in DNA: TGTGCCAGCAGCTTAGAGGCGGAGCTGGCCTACGAGCAGTACTTC.

The V and J genes are TRBV7-2 and TRBJ2-7, with TRBD2 as a possible D gene (7 bases). This CDR3 region has 15 residues. V dropped 5 bases and J dropped 6 bases, with 20 bases sitting between them. Germline CDR1 reads SGHTA; CDR2 reads FQGNSA. This chain's CDR3 is CASSPVRGAQGEQYF. In DNA, the CDR3 is TGTGCCAGCAGCCCGGTCCGGGGGGCGCAGGGCGAGCAGTACTTC.

Concerning this clonotype: A much larger clone lies one base from this, so it may be a read error. The chain employs TRBV9 and TRBJ2-2; a possible D gene is TRBD2 (5 bases). Trimming stripped 4 bases from V and 4 bases from J, with 14 bases between. CDR3 length equals 15 residues. The V gene's germline CDR1 is SGDLS and CDR2 YYNGEE. The CDR3 spells CASSWTGGSTGELFF. CDR3 bases: TGTGCCAGCAGCTGGACTGGCGGGTCCACCGGGGAGCTGTTTTTT.

Ten or more counts support this clonotype. This chain connects TRBV7-2 to TRBJ2-3; no clear D. The CDR3 totals 15 residues. Trimming pared 4 bases from V and 0 bases from J, leaving 11 bases between. CDR1 and CDR2 (germline): SGHTA, FQGNSA. In nucleotides, the CDR3 is TGTGCCAGCAGCTCCCGCCCATTCAGCACAGATACGCAGTATTTT. Amino acid sequence: CASSSRPFSTDTQYF.

The table lists this clonotype with many counts. This chain links TRBV20-1 with TRBJ1-5; D gene unclear. This CDR3 contains 14 residues. From germline, CDR1 is DFQATT and CDR2 SNEGSKA (reference sequence). V lost 0 bases and J 3 bases, leaving 9 bases between the germline ends. The CDR3 sequence: CSARDGIFNQPQHF. The DNA for the CDR3 is TGCAGTGCTAGAGATGGCATATTCAATCAGCCCCAGCATTTT.

This clonotype was counted at least ten times. The genes are TRBV7-2 and TRBJ2-3; D gene unclear. The ends were cut back, 5 bases at V and 1 base at J, with 10 bases in the middle. The CDR3 totals 14 residues. CDR1 is SGHTA, CDR2 FQGNSA, per germline. The CDR3 DNA is TGTGCCAGCAGCCTATTATGGGGCACAGATACGCAGTATTTT. Translated: CASSLLWGTDTQYF.

For this clonotype: A much larger clone differs from this one at a single base, so this may be a read error. The chain employs TRBV2 and TRBJ1-5; D is ambiguous. This CDR3 comprises 14 residues. CDR1 and CDR2 from the germline V gene are SNHLY and FYNNEI. CDR3 sequence: CASSSGNSNQPQLF. The CDR3 DNA reads as TGTGCCAGCAGTAGTGGAAATAGCAATCAGCCCCAGCTTTTT.

This clonotype was recorded at least ten times. The J gene is TRBJ2-3, the V gene TRBV7-6; D might be TRBD2 (5 bases). Looked up from germline, CDR1 is SGHVS and CDR2 is FNYEAQ. Deletions cut 4 bases from V and 1 base from J, with 12 bases between. This CDR3 region has 15 residues. The CDR3 loop is CASSSMAEGTDTQYF. CDR3 in DNA: TGTGCCAGCAGCTCTATGGCGGAGGGCACAGATACGCAGTATTTT. The full variable domain, in which reference TRBV7-6 and TRBJ2-3 provide the parts outside the CDR3, is GAGVSQSPRYKVTKRGQDVALRCDPISGHVSLYWYRQALGQGPEFLTYFNYEAQQDKSGLPNDRFSAERPEGSISTLTIQRTEQRDSAMYRCASSSMAEGTDTQYFGPGTRLTVL.

The chain joins TRBV6-2 or TRBV6-3 to TRBJ2-2; D may be TRBD2 (5 bases). The germline V gene encodes CDR1 MNHEY and CDR2 SVGEGT. This CDR3 has 14 residues. The V end was cut by 1 base, the J end by 3 bases, with 6 bases between. CDR3 residues: CASSYLRDTGELFF. The CDR3 DNA sequence: TGTGCCAGCAGTTACTTGCGGGACACCGGGGAGCTGTTTTTT.

This chain links TRBV11-2 with TRBJ2-7; D perhaps matches TRBD2 (7 bases). Trimming removed 5 bases from V and 0 bases from J, with 17 bases in between. Germline V lookup: CDR1 SGHAT, CDR2 FQNNGV. The CDR3 is made up of 16 amino acids. The CDR3 bases are TGTGCCAGCAGCACCGGCGGGGGCGGACGCTCCTACGAGCAGTACTTC. Amino acids: CASSTGGGGRSYEQYF.

This clonotype was detected many times. The V gene is TRBV6-2 or TRBV6-3, the J gene TRBJ2-3, with a tentative D call TRBD1 (5 bases). V lost 5 bases and J 0 bases, leaving 12 bases between the germline ends. The CDR3 loop spans 15 amino acids. Per the germline V gene, CDR1 is MNHEY and CDR2 is SVGEGT. This CDR3 is CASSATETSTDTQYF. The CDR3 nucleotides read TGTGCCAGCAGTGCGACAGAAACTAGCACAGATACGCAGTATTTT.

To note about this clonotype: One end of the junction does not line up with germline, which may come from a read error. The J gene is TRBJ2-1, the V gene TRBV7-9; TRBD1 aligns across 9 bases. CDR1 is SEHNR and CDR2 is FQNEAQ in the germline V gene (reference sequence). The CDR3 runs to 12 residues. DNA for the CDR3: TGTGCCAGCAGCCTAACCGGGACAGGGTATGGGTTC. This translates into CASSLTGTGYGF.

The V call is TRBV15, the J call TRBJ2-3, with 12 bases fitting TRBD2. This CDR3 spans 18 amino acids. CDR1 is LNHNV and CDR2 is YYDKDF in the germline V gene (reference sequence). V shed 0 bases and J 6 bases; nucleotides not matched to a gene: 10. CDR3: CATSRDSGTSGRPDTQYF. CDR3 sequence (DNA): TGTGCCACCAGCAGAGATTCGGGGACTAGCGGGCGCCCCGATACGCAGTATTTT. The full variable domain, its missing parts supplied by reference TRBV15 and TRBJ2-3, is DAMVIQNPRYQVTQFGKPVTLSCSQTLNHNVMYWYQQKSSQAPKLLFHYYDKDFNNEADTPDNFQSRRPNTSFCFLDIRSPGLGDTAMYLCATSRDSGTSGRPDTQYFGPGTRLTVL.

In its sample, this clonotype was seen a few times. This chain links TRBV7-2 with TRBJ1-1, with 7 bases fitting TRBD1. Germline-derived CDR1 and CDR2 are SGHTA and FQGNSA. V gave up 5 bases and J gave up 0 bases; unmatched junction bases: 15. CDR3 length equals 18 residues. CDR3 region: CASSEAYQGQPMNTEAFF. The CDR3 DNA reads TGTGCCAGCAGCGAGGCATACCAGGGACAGCCCATGAACACTGAAGCTTTCTTT.

The chain links TRBV5-1 to TRBJ2-1, with a tentative D call TRBD1 (6 bases). Germline V lookup: CDR1 SGHRS, CDR2 YFSETQ. CDR3 length equals 16 residues. V was trimmed by 6 bases and J by 10 bases, leaving 26 bases between them. In nucleotides, the CDR3 is TGCGCCAGCACCCTGGGGGCCGCAGGCGATGGGGGCGAGCAGTTCTTC. Translating gives CASTLGAAGDGGEQFF.

The V gene is TRBV12-3 or TRBV12-4, the J gene TRBJ1-5; D perhaps matches TRBD1 (5 bases). V shed 6 bases and J shed 6 bases, with 18 bases lying between them. The CDR3 runs 15 residues. DNA for the CDR3: TGTGCCAGCAGCCCGTCAGAAGGGGAAGGTCAGCCCCAGCATTTT. It yields the protein CASSPSEGEGQPQHF.

This clonotype was seen only a few times. The CDR3: CASSMGSNLNDEQFF. The CDR3 bases are TGTGCCAGTAGTATGGGATCTAACCTTAACGATGAGCAGTTCTTC. J is TRBJ2-1 and V is TRBV19; D is undetermined. The CDR3 has 15 amino acids. Per the germline V gene, CDR1 is LNHDA and CDR2 is SQIVND (reference sequence). Trimming removed 3 bases at V and 8 bases at J, with 17 bases between. Looking up the rest from reference TRBV19 and TRBJ2-1 gives the full variable domain: DGGITQSPKYLFRKEGQNVTLSCEQNLNHDAMYWYRQDPGQGLRLIYYSQIVNDFQKGDIAEGYSVSREKKESFPLTVTSAQKNPTAFYLCASSMGSNLNDEQFFGPGTRLTVL.

This clonotype was detected a few times. The chain uses TRBV9 and TRBJ2-7, with 7 bases that match TRBD1. The CDR3 extends over 15 amino acids. CDR1 and CDR2 from the germline V gene are SGDLS and YYNGEE. Trimming cost V 4 bases and J 0 bases; bases outside gene matches: 7. The CDR3 region has the DNA TGTGCCAGCAGCCCTCAGGGGGATCCCTCCTACGAGCAGTACTTC. It specifies CASSPQGDPSYEQYF.